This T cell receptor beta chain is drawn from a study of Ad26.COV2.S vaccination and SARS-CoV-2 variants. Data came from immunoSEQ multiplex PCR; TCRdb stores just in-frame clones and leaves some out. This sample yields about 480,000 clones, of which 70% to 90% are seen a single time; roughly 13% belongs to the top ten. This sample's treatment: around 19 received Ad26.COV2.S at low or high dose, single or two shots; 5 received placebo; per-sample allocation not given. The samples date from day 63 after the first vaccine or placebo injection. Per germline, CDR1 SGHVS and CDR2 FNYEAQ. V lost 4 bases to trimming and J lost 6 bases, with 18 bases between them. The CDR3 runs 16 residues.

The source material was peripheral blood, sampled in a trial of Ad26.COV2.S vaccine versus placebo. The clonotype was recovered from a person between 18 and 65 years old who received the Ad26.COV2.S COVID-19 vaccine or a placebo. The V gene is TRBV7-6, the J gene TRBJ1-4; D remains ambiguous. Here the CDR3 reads CASSSRAVDGDEKLFF. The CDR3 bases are TGTGCCAGCAGCTCAAGAGCCGTCGACGGTGATGAAAAACTGTTTTTT.